This TCR beta chain originates from a study of identifying expanded T cells in peripheral blood. Whole-study results and caveats: Across healthy donors, higher total template counts meant significantly greater roughly 2-week count variance. Differentially abundant clones: roughly 1.3 between replicates, 15 to 17 at roughly 13 days, less than 20 at four.

Trimming stripped 4 bases from V and 2 bases from J, with 10 bases between. Germline V gene sequence: CDR1 KGHSH, CDR2 LQKENI. This CDR3 spans 14 amino acids. TCRdb's table, derived via immunoSEQ multiplex PCR, lists solely in-frame clones and lacks some. The data contain around 75,000 clones, around 90% of them singletons. This clone was seen a single time. Antigen: not known. No infections or other immune events were documented during collection. The TCR was taken from a person aged 18 to 69 in good health. The source material was blood. This chain uses TRBV18 with TRBJ2-3; D unresolved. This chain's CDR3 is CASSLQYNTDTQYF. The DNA of the CDR3 is TGTGCCAGCTCACTTCAATATAACACAGATACGCAGTATTTT. Variable domain in full (rest from reference TRBV18 and TRBJ2-3): NAGVMQNPRHLVRRRGQEARLRCSPMKGHSHVYWYRQLPEEGLKFMVYLQKENIIDESGMPKERFSAEFPKEGPSILRIQQVVRGDSAAYFCASSLQYNTDTQYFGPGTRLTVL.